The rows below give T cell receptor beta chains drawn from one sample of a study of regulatory T cells in long-lasting Graves disease. TCRdb processed the multiplex PCR reads anew with MiXCR; each CDR3 protein has one entry. The sample lists about 340,000 distinct CDR3 sequences; 15% to 20% were seen once. The specimen comprised peripheral blood mononuclear cells (PBMCs), sampled when the disease was refractory, from a patient treated with antithyroid drugs. The receptor set was obtained from a female donor with Graves disease. Each CDR3 is given with its conserved first and last residue. Each record gives: clone size, V gene, J gene, D gene, CDR3 protein, CDR3 DNA. D genes are given only for firm matches. Clone size is shown for a subset of rows, as once, few, many or a class of expanded clone.

abundance: -; v_gene: TRBV9; j_gene: TRBJ1-2; d_gene: -; CDR3aa: CASSVEVRGGDGYTF; CDR3nt: TGTGCCAGCAGCGTAGAGGTCAGGGGAGGGGATGGCTACACCTTC
abundance: many; v_gene: TRBV28; j_gene: TRBJ2-7; d_gene: -; CDR3aa: CASKKRQRYEQYF; CDR3nt: TGTGCCAGTAAGAAAAGACAGAGATACGAGCAGTACTTC
abundance: few; v_gene: TRBV5-5; j_gene: TRBJ1-4; d_gene: -; CDR3aa: CASSRGRGANEKLFF; CDR3nt: TGTGCCAGCAGCCGGGGCAGGGGTGCTAATGAAAAACTGTTTTTT
abundance: -; v_gene: TRBV3-1; j_gene: TRBJ1-2; d_gene: -; CDR3aa: CASSPRDGRNGYTF; CDR3nt: TGTGCCAGCAGCCCCCGGGACGGCCGTAACGGCTACACCTTC
abundance: many; v_gene: TRBV7-8; j_gene: TRBJ1-2; d_gene: -; CDR3aa: CASSLVKDSSLGYTF; CDR3nt: TGTGCCAGCAGCTTAGTTAAGGACTCGTCGTTAGGCTACACCTTC
abundance: -; v_gene: TRBV7-3; j_gene: TRBJ2-7; d_gene: -; CDR3aa: CASSSGAQQEQYF; CDR3nt: TGTGCCAGCAGCTCCGGGGCGCAGCAGGAGCAGTACTTC
abundance: -; v_gene: TRBV7-2; j_gene: TRBJ1-1; d_gene: -; CDR3aa: CASSLRDNTEAFF; CDR3nt: TGTGCCAGCAGCTTGCGGGACAACACTGAAGCTTTCTTT
abundance: many; v_gene: TRBV2; j_gene: TRBJ2-4; d_gene: -; CDR3aa: CASSGQDAHQYF; CDR3nt: TGTGCCAGCAGTGGGCAGGACGCGCATCAGTACTTC
abundance: many; v_gene: TRBV6-1; j_gene: TRBJ2-7; d_gene: -; CDR3aa: CASKGVSGYEQYF; CDR3nt: TGTGCCAGCAAGGGGGTTTCGGGTTACGAGCAGTACTTC
abundance: few; v_gene: TRBV6-1; j_gene: TRBJ2-5; d_gene: -; CDR3aa: CASNNRERARETQYF; CDR3nt: TGTGCCAGCAACAACCGCGAGCGGGCCCGGGAGACCCAGTACTTC
abundance: -; v_gene: TRBV20-1; j_gene: TRBJ1-1; d_gene: -; CDR3aa: CSARDFRKGVTEAFF; CDR3nt: TGCAGTGCTAGAGATTTCCGTAAGGGGGTCACTGAAGCTTTCTTT
abundance: many; v_gene: TRBV6-1; j_gene: TRBJ1-4; d_gene: -; CDR3aa: CASRRGVWRTNEKLFF; CDR3nt: TGTGCCAGCAGAAGGGGGGTCTGGAGAACTAATGAAAAACTGTTTTTT
abundance: many; v_gene: TRBV30; j_gene: TRBJ1-2; d_gene: -; CDR3aa: CAWSVTLSGYTF; CDR3nt: TGTGCCTGGAGTGTTACACTTAGCGGCTACACCTTC
abundance: -; v_gene: TRBV20-1; j_gene: TRBJ2-2; d_gene: -; CDR3aa: CSARDRRGGTNTGELFF; CDR3nt: TGCAGTGCTAGAGATCGGAGGGGGGGGACGAACACCGGGGAGCTGTTTTTT
abundance: many; v_gene: TRBV12-3/TRBV12-4; j_gene: TRBJ1-2; d_gene: TRBD1; CDR3aa: CASSSRQGAYGYTF; CDR3nt: TGTGCCAGCAGTTCCAGACAGGGGGCTTATGGCTACACCTTC
abundance: few; v_gene: TRBV6-1; j_gene: TRBJ1-2; d_gene: -; CDR3aa: CASSNPGQILYGYTF; CDR3nt: TGTGCCAGCAGTAACCCCGGACAGATACTCTATGGCTACACCTTC
abundance: -; v_gene: TRBV7-9; j_gene: TRBJ2-7; d_gene: -; CDR3aa: CASSSPTVRWNEQYF; CDR3nt: TGTGCCAGCAGCTCCCCGACGGTCCGATGGAACGAGCAGTACTTC
abundance: few; v_gene: TRBV11-2; j_gene: TRBJ2-3; d_gene: TRBD2; CDR3aa: CASSFGRLAGTRGTDTQYF; CDR3nt: TGTGCCAGCAGCTTCGGGAGACTAGCGGGGACCCGAGGCACAGATACGCAGTATTTT